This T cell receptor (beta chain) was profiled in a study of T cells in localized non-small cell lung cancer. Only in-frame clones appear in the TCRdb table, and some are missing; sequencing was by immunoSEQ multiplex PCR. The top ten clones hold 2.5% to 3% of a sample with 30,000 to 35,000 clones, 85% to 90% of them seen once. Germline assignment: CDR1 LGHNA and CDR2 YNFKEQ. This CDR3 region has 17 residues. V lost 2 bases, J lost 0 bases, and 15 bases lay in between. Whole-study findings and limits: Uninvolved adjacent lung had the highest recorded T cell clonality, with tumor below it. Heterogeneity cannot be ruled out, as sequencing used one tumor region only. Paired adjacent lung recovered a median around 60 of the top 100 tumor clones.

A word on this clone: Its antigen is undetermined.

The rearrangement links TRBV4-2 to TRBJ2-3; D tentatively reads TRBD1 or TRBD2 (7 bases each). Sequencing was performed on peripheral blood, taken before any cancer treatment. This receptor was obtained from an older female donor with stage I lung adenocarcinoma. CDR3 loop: CASSQPGGTASTDTQYF. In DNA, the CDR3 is TGTGCCAGCAGCCAACCCGGGGGGACAGCTAGCACAGATACGCAGTATTTT.